The source of this T cell receptor beta chain is a study of blood T cell repertoires in COVID-19. Profiling relied on immunoSEQ multiplex PCR, and the TCRdb table lists in-frame clones only, not all of them. The sample lists 180,000 or so clones, about 85% occurring once. The CDR3 extends over 15 amino acids. The V gene's germline CDR1 is MRHNA and CDR2 SNTAGT. The ends lost 6 bases at V and 1 base at J; junction bases unmatched: 6. The receptor was derived from a man aged 18 to 30 with acute or convalescent COVID-19. This rearrangement joins TRBV6-4 to TRBJ2-3; 8 nucleotides align to TRBD1. Material for sequencing was peripheral blood. The CDR3 protein is CASSGGTGGTDTQYF. The CDR3 DNA is TGTGCCAGCAGCGGCGGGACAGGAGGCACAGATACGCAGTATTTT.